These T cell receptor beta chains were read from a single sample in a study of CD8 T cells in Susac syndrome. TCRdb reprocessed the immunoSEQ multiplex PCR reads via MiXCR and lists one record per CDR3 protein. The data contain about 130,000 distinct CDR3 sequences, 94% of them singletons. Input material: CD4+ T cells from PBMCs. The receptors originated from a human donor with multiple sclerosis. The CDR3 runs from the conserved cysteine through the conserved F or W. D genes are given only for firm matches. A clone size is listed for some rows: how often the clone was seen (once, few, many), or a class if it is expanded.

TRBD1	TRBV27	-	TRBJ1-1	CASSSPTGGNTEAFF	TGTGCCAGCAGTTCCCCCACAGGGGGGAACACTGAAGCTTTCTTT
-	TRBV9	-	TRBJ2-7	CASSVGGSSYEQYF	TGTGCCAGCAGCGTAGGTGGCAGCAGCTACGAGCAGTACTTC
-	TRBV19	-	TRBJ1-1	CASTPRGPAEAFF	TGTGCCAGTACCCCGCGGGGGCCCGCTGAAGCTTTCTTT
-	TRBV3-1	once	TRBJ1-1	CASSQSGEAFF	TGTGCCAGCAGCCAATCGGGTGAAGCTTTCTTT
-	TRBV7-3	-	TRBJ1-1	CASSSTLATEAFF	TGTGCCAGCAGCTCCACCCTAGCAACTGAAGCTTTCTTT
-	TRBV30	-	TRBJ2-7	CAWTTASSYEQYF	TGTGCCTGGACGACAGCTAGCTCCTACGAGCAGTACTTC
-	TRBV20-1	-	TRBJ2-5	CSASQGKETQYF	TGCAGTGCTAGTCAGGGAAAAGAGACCCAGTACTTC
TRBD1	TRBV19	-	TRBJ1-2	CASNTGTGSYGYTF	TGTGCCAGTAATACCGGGACAGGGAGCTATGGCTACACCTTC
TRBD1	TRBV18	-	TRBJ1-1	CASSLGQGSFF	TGTGCCAGCTCACTTGGACAGGGTTCTTTCTTT
-	TRBV7-2	once	TRBJ1-6	CASSLVRDDSPLHF	TGTGCCAGCAGCTTAGTCCGGGATGATTCACCCCTCCACTTT